The 22 T cell receptor beta chains presented below share a single source sample, sequenced in a study of T-cell memory formation after mild COVID-19. TCRdb itself ran the 5' RACE reads through MiXCR, one entry per CDR3 protein. The top ten clones hold around an eighth of a sample with roughly 450,000 distinct CDR3 sequences, around a sixth of them seen once. Sequenced input: PBMCs or a T cell subset sorted from them (not recorded which). All receptors come from an adult woman who had mild COVID-19 (a few samples of this study predate the infection). Cell type and time point are not known.

This clonotype appeared a few times. The J gene is TRBJ2-7, the V gene TRBV27, with TRBD1 matching 9 bases. Germline assignment: CDR1 MNHEY and CDR2 SMNVEV (reference sequence). V lost 6 bases and J lost 3; bases outside the gene matches: 9. The CDR3 contains 15 residues. In DNA form, the CDR3 reads TGTGCCAGCAGCCTCGCGGGACAGGGTTTCTACGAGCAGTACTTC. It yields the protein CASSLAGQGFYEQYF.

This clonotype came up many times. The chain employs TRBV7-9 and TRBJ2-3, with TRBD2 matching 9 bases. Germline V gives CDR1 SEHNR, CDR2 FQNEAQ (reference sequence). The CDR3 loop spans 16 amino acids. With 2 bases clipped from V and 0 bases from J, the junction kept 3 bases outside the gene matches. The CDR3 here is CASSLRTSASTDTQYF. DNA for the CDR3: TGTGCCAGCAGCTTAAGGACTAGCGCTAGCACAGATACGCAGTATTTT.

This clonotype was observed a handful of times. The V gene is TRBV5-1, the J gene TRBJ1-2; the D gene is possibly TRBD1 (5 bases). V was pared by 1 base and J by 3 bases, with 7 bases between. Per germline, CDR1 SGHRS and CDR2 YFSETQ. This CDR3 spans 13 amino acids. Here the CDR3 DNA reads TGCGCCAGCAGCTTGTTCAGGGACTATGGCTACACCTTC. It specifies CASSLFRDYGYTF.

The chain has TRBV20-1 and TRBJ2-7, with D perhaps TRBD1 (6 bases). The ends were cut back, 6 bases at V and 0 bases at J, with 18 bases in the middle. The V gene's germline CDR1 is DFQATT and CDR2 SNEGSKA (reference sequence). The CDR3 consists of 15 residues. The CDR3 here is CSAEDIGQRSYEQYF. The CDR3 DNA reads TGCAGTGCCGAAGACATCGGACAGCGCTCCTACGAGCAGTACTTC.

This clonotype turned up a few times. The rearrangement links TRBV20-1 to TRBJ2-1; 9 nucleotides agree with TRBD2. CDR1 DFQATT and CDR2 SNEGSKA come from the germline V gene (reference sequence). V lost 4 bases to trimming and J lost 9 bases; unmatched junction nucleotides: 4. The CDR3 contains 12 residues. CDR3: CSAMGGRGEQFF. CDR3 in DNA: TGCAGTGCTATGGGCGGGAGGGGTGAGCAGTTCTTC.

This clonotype came up a few times. The gene calls are TRBV4-1 and TRBJ2-7; no reliable D call. Trimming took off 0 bases at V and 7 bases at J, with 10 bases between the two ends. The CDR3 runs 13 residues. CDR1 and CDR2 (germline): MGHRA, YSYEKL. As DNA, the CDR3 is TGCGCCAGCAGCCAAGATTGGGCCCTGGAGCAGTACTTC. It translates to CASSQDWALEQYF.

This clonotype was seen only a few times. This chain connects TRBV25-1 to TRBJ2-1; a weak D match, TRBD2 (6 bases). Trimming took 5 bases from V and 7 from J, leaving 21 bases between them. Germline V CDR1 and CDR2: MGHDK, SYGVNS. The CDR3 runs 16 residues. CDR3 amino acids: CASSLERHERGNEQFF. CDR3 DNA: TGTGCCAGCAGTCTCGAGAGACACGAACGGGGGAATGAGCAGTTCTTC. Using reference TRBV25-1 and TRBJ2-1 for the parts outside the CDR3, the full variable domain is EADIYQTPRYLVIGTGKKITLECSQTMGHDKMYWYQQDPGMELHLIHYSYGVNSTEKGDLSSESTVSRIRTEHFPLTLESARPSHTSQYLCASSLERHERGNEQFFGPGTRLTVL.

V is TRBV6-5 and J is TRBJ1-1; D not resolved. V was pared by 7 bases and J by 2 bases, with 14 bases between. This CDR3 comprises 14 residues. The germline gives CDR1 MNHEY, CDR2 SVGAGI. CDR3 sequence (DNA): TGTGCCAGCATCCAAAGAGGGATTAACACTGAAGCTTTCTTT. Amino acids: CASIQRGINTEAFF.

This clonotype showed up just a few times. The chain combines TRBV7-2 with TRBJ2-7; 9 bases agree with TRBD2. CDR1 SGHTA and CDR2 FQGNSA come from the germline V gene. With 0 bases clipped from V and 6 bases from J, the junction kept 6 bases outside the gene matches. The CDR3 is 15 residues long. Here the CDR3 reads CASSLASSGKGEQYF. The DNA for the CDR3 is TGTGCCAGCAGCTTAGCTTCTAGCGGGAAAGGCGAGCAGTACTTC.

In its sample, this clonotype was seen a few times. The rearrangement uses TRBV2 and TRBJ1-6, with unresolved D. V dropped 6 bases and J dropped 6 bases, with 15 bases sitting between them. Germline V CDR1 and CDR2: SNHLY, FYNNEI. The CDR3 is 15 residues long. CDR3 loop: CASRGEWMSNSPLHF. As DNA, the CDR3 is TGTGCCAGCAGGGGTGAATGGATGAGTAATTCACCCCTCCACTTT.

This clonotype showed up just once. The V gene is TRBV7-2, the J gene TRBJ2-5; D is tentatively TRBD1 or TRBD2 (5 bases each). Trimming shortened V by 2 bases and J by 4 bases, and 8 bases separated the two germline ends. Germline assignment: CDR1 SGHTA and CDR2 FQGNSA. CDR3 size: 13 residues. CDR3 sequence reads: CASSLPGTETQYF. The DNA of the CDR3 is TGTGCCAGCAGCTTACCTGGGACAGAGACCCAGTACTTC.

This clonotype was seen a few times. The CDR3 sequence is CASSQVSSGNTIYF. In nucleotides, the CDR3 is TGCGCCAGCAGCCAAGTTAGCTCTGGAAACACCATATATTTT. The chain links TRBV4-1 to TRBJ1-3, with D hard to call. The CDR3 is 14 amino acids. V lost 1 base and J 0 bases, leaving 4 bases between the germline ends. Germline lookup yields CDR1 MGHRA and CDR2 YSYEKL.

This clonotype came up a few times. The rearrangement joins TRBV7-2 to TRBJ2-1, with D unclear. The germline CDR1 and CDR2 sequences are SGHTA and FQGNSA. The CDR3 has 15 amino acids. Trimming stripped 1 base from V and 3 bases from J, with 10 bases between. The CDR3, as DNA: TGTGCCAGCAGCTTAGGCCAGGTCGACTACAATGAGCAGTTCTTC. This gives the protein CASSLGQVDYNEQFF.

This clonotype was picked up a small number of times. The chain joins TRBV5-6 to TRBJ1-2; the match to TRBD1 covers 8 bases. Germline lookup yields CDR1 SGHDT and CDR2 YYEEEE. The V and J ends lost 4 bases and 8 bases, in that order; junction bases with no gene match: 4. This CDR3 region has 12 residues. The CDR3 reads CASSQGQEGYTF. The CDR3 nucleotides read TGTGCCAGCAGCCAGGGACAGGAAGGCTACACCTTC. Drawing the rest from reference TRBV5-6 and TRBJ1-2, the complete variable domain is DAGVTQSPTHLIKTRGQQVTLRCSPKSGHDTVSWYQQALGQGPQFIFQYYEEEERQRGNFPDRFSGHQFPNYSSELNVNALLLGDSALYLCASSQGQEGYTFGSGTRLTVV.

The rearrangement links TRBV5-6 to TRBJ2-7; tentatively, D is TRBD1 or TRBD2 (5 bases each). Trimming left V 4 bases short and J 2 bases short, with 16 bases between. The germline gives CDR1 SGHDT, CDR2 YYEEEE. The CDR3 length is 15 residues. The CDR3 is CASSGARAGAYEQYF. The CDR3 DNA follows: TGTGCCAGCAGCGGGGCGAGGGCCGGCGCCTACGAGCAGTACTTC.

The table lists this clonotype with a few counts. The rearrangement joins TRBV7-6 to TRBJ1-5; a possible D gene is TRBD1 (6 bases). Trimming took 4 bases from V and 7 from J, leaving 11 bases between them. The germline gives CDR1 SGHVS, CDR2 FNYEAQ. The CDR3 has 13 amino acids. The CDR3 coding sequence is TGTGCCAGCAGCTCCGCAGGGGACCAGCCCCAGCATTTT. Its translation is CASSSAGDQPQHF.

This clonotype was observed a few times. J is TRBJ1-3 and V is TRBV9; D gene unclear. This CDR3 has 15 residues. The germline V gene has CDR1 SGDLS and CDR2 YYNGEE. The germline V and J ends were trimmed by 0 bases and 1 base, with 8 bases remaining between them. The CDR3 region has the DNA TGTGCCAGCAGCGTAGGTGCGGGGTCTGGAAACACCATATATTTT. Amino acid sequence: CASSVGAGSGNTIYF.

This clonotype has more than one count but fewer than ten. V usage is TRBV21-1 and J usage is TRBJ2-2; no check of the table's D call, TRBD2, against the DNA was made. TRBV21-1 is a known pseudogene. The CDR3 consists of 21 residues. This CDR3 reads CASSKAKAWVSGSLGTGELFF. CDR3 in DNA: TGTGCCAGCAGCAAAGCAAAAGCGTGGGTTAGCGGGAGCTTGGGCACCGGGGAGCTGTTTTTT.

About this clonotype: The junction shows a germline mismatch at one end, possibly a read error. The chain uses TRBV24-1 and TRBJ2-1, with 8 bases fitting TRBD2. This CDR3 has 16 amino acids. Germline CDR1 KGHDR, CDR2 SFDVKD. The CDR3: CATSEAPSGLYTEQFF. The CDR3 DNA follows: TGTGCCACTTCCGAAGCCCCTAGCGGGCTCTACACTGAGCAGTTCTTC.

This clonotype was recorded a few times. The V call is TRBV28, the J call TRBJ2-7; no definite D call. Germline V gene lookup returns CDR1 MDHEN and CDR2 SYDVKM. V was clipped by 5 bases and J by 13 bases, with 18 bases between them. The CDR3 is made up of 12 amino acids. The CDR3 DNA follows: TGTGCCAGCAGTCCCCCCAGTATCTCTCTTTACTTC. It encodes CASSPPSISLYF.

The sample holds a few counts of this clonotype. DNA for the CDR3: TGTGCCAGCAGCTTGGAACTAGCGGGGGGGCGAGCCCCCTACGAGCAGTACTTC. This codes for CASSLELAGGRAPYEQYF. The J gene is TRBJ2-7, the V gene TRBV5-5; 13 nucleotides match TRBD2. The ends lost 0 bases at V and 2 bases at J; junction bases unmatched: 8. The CDR3 is made up of 18 amino acids. Germline-derived CDR1 and CDR2 are SGHKS and YYEKEE (reference sequence).

The sample holds one count of this clonotype. The CDR3 nucleotides read TGTGCCAGCAGCGTAGCCCGGGAGTGGGTTGAGACTGAAGCTTTCTTT. Its protein is CASSVAREWVETEAFF. This rearrangement joins TRBV9 to TRBJ1-1; D is undetermined. This CDR3 comprises 16 residues. V was pared by 0 bases and J by 5 bases, with 17 bases between. Germline V gene sequence: CDR1 SGDLS, CDR2 YYNGEE.